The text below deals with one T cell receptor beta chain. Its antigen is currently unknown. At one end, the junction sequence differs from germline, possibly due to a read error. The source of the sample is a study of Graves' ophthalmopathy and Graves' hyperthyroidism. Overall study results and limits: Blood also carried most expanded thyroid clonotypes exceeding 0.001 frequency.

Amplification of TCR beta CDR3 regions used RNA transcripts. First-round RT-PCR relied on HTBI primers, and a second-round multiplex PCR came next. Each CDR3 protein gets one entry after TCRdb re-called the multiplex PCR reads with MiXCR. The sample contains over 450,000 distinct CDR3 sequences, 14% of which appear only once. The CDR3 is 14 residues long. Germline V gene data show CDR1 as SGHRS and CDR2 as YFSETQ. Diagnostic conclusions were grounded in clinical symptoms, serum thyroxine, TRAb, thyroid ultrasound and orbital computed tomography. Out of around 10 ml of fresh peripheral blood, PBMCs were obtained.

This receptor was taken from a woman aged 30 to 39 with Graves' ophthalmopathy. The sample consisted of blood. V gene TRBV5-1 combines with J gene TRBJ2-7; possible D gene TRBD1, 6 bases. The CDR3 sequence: CASGLGARNYEQYF. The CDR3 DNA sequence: TGCGCCAGCGGCTTGGGGGCCAGAAACTACGAGCAGTACTTC.